One sample yielded the 18 T cell receptor beta chains listed below, sequenced in a study of control samples from healthy donors and cancer patients. Method: immunoSEQ multiplex PCR; TCRdb's copy keeps in-frame clones and lacks some. The sample holds approximately 40,000 clones; 65% to 80% are singletons and the top ten take 17%. The specimen sequenced was formalin-fixed, paraffin-embedded tissue. The receptors stem from a male donor with melanoma.

J is TRBJ2-7 and V is TRBV27, with 12 bases matching TRBD2. The CDR3 contains 14 residues. The germline V gene encodes CDR1 MNHEY and CDR2 SMNVEV (reference sequence). Trimming cost V 6 bases and J 5 bases; bases outside gene matches: 5. This CDR3 reads CASSWTSGMDEQYF. CDR3 coding DNA: TGTGCCAGCAGCTGGACTAGCGGGATGGACGAGCAGTACTTC.

The chain couples TRBV23-1 to TRBJ1-4, with D possibly being TRBD1 (5 bases). TRBV23-1 is identified as an open reading frame with a role that is uncertain. The CDR3 consists of 14 residues. Trimming pared 8 bases from V and 2 bases from J, leaving 12 bases between. CDR3 residues: CASSWGTTNEKLFF. The CDR3 DNA is TGCGCCAGCTCCTGGGGGACGACTAATGAAAAACTGTTTTTT.

In its sample, this clone was seen a few times. The V call is TRBV2, the J call TRBJ2-5; 10 bases align to TRBD2. The trim removed 7 bases at V and 5 bases at J, leaving 7 bases unmatched. This CDR3 region has 14 residues. Germline CDR1 SNHLY, CDR2 FYNNEI. CDR3 residues: CASKRTSGLETQYF. The CDR3 nucleotides read TGTGCCAGCAAAAGGACTAGCGGACTGGAGACCCAGTACTTC.

The count of this clone is one. J is TRBJ2-1 and V is TRBV29-1; D possibly uses TRBD1 or TRBD2 (5 bases each). This CDR3 has 13 amino acids. Germline V gene lookup returns CDR1 SQVTM and CDR2 ANQGSEA. Trimming pared 7 bases from V and 7 bases from J, leaving 17 bases between. This CDR3 is CSASGPAINEQFF. The DNA for the CDR3 is TGCAGCGCCTCGGGACCAGCGATTAATGAGCAGTTCTTC.

As regards this clone: Mismatch with germline at one junction end may stem from a read error. The chain carries TRBV4-2 and TRBJ2-2; TRBD2 agrees at 8 bases. The germline V gene has CDR1 LGHNA and CDR2 YNFKEQ. The CDR3 runs 14 residues. The CDR3, as DNA: TGTGCCAGCAGCCAAGATAGGGGTAGCGGGGAGTTGTTTTTT. It specifies CASSQDRGSGELFF.

The V and J genes are TRBV7-8 and TRBJ2-7; D could derive from TRBD1 or TRBD2 (5 bases each). The CDR3 spans 15 residues. Germline V gives CDR1 SGHVS, CDR2 FQNEAQ. V was cut by 1 base and J by 3 bases, with 13 bases left in between. The CDR3 loop reads CASSLGSKGSYEQYF. The DNA of the CDR3 is TGTGCCAGCAGCTTAGGTTCAAAGGGGAGCTACGAGCAGTACTTC.

Here the CDR3 reads CASSPRLNTEAFF. The CDR3 nucleotides read TGTGCCAGCTCACCACGGTTAAACACTGAAGCTTTCTTT. The rearrangement links TRBV18 to TRBJ1-1; D not certain. V lost 1 base, J lost 2 bases, and 5 bases lay in between. Germline lookup yields CDR1 KGHSH and CDR2 LQKENI. The CDR3 loop spans 13 amino acids.

This chain connects TRBV5-1 to TRBJ2-7, with 7 positions matching TRBD2. Germline CDR1 and CDR2: SGHRS and YFSETQ. The CDR3 covers 13 residues. J lost 3 bases, V lost 4 bases, and 4 bases had no gene match. The CDR3 protein is CASSQRDFYEQYF. The CDR3 DNA reads as TGCGCCAGCAGCCAGCGGGACTTCTACGAGCAGTACTTC.

The chain couples TRBV28 to TRBJ2-3; 13 bases map to TRBD2. CDR1 MDHEN and CDR2 SYDVKM come from the germline V gene. The CDR3 is 16 residues long. With V trimmed by 1 base and J by 4 bases, 2 bases remained unmatched. The CDR3 loop is CASSLFTSGRADTQYF. The CDR3 DNA reads as TGTGCCAGCAGTTTATTTACTAGCGGGAGGGCAGATACGCAGTATTTT.

V and J are TRBV28 and TRBJ1-1; tentative D call: TRBD1 (5 bases). Trimming took 4 bases from V and 0 from J, leaving 12 bases between them. Germline V gene data show CDR1 as MDHEN and CDR2 as SYDVKM. This CDR3 is 15 amino acids long. In nucleotides, the CDR3 is TGTGCCAGCAGTTCGGCGACAGATTTGAACACTGAAGCTTTCTTT. Translated: CASSSATDLNTEAFF.

The V and J genes are TRBV2 and TRBJ1-2, with no clear D. The CDR3 has 12 amino acids. CDR1 SNHLY and CDR2 FYNNEI come from the germline V gene. The CDR3 spells CAGAREIYGYTF. The CDR3 coding sequence is TGTGCAGGAGCGCGGGAGATCTATGGCTACACCTTC. Drawing the rest from reference TRBV2 and TRBJ1-2, the complete variable domain is EPEVTQTPSHQVTQMGQEVILRCVPISNHLYFYWYRQILGQKVEFLVSFYNNEISEKSEIFDDQFSVERPDGSNFTLKIRSTKLEDSAMYFCAGAREIYGYTFGSGTRLTVV.

This clone was observed a single time. The chain joins TRBV5-6 to TRBJ2-5; the D is unclear. The V gene's germline CDR1 is SGHDT and CDR2 YYEEEE. CDR3 length equals 14 residues. Deletions cut 1 base from V and 1 base from J, with 8 bases between. CDR3 sequence: CASSLWPAQETQYF. Here the CDR3 DNA reads TGTGCCAGCAGCTTGTGGCCCGCCCAAGAGACCCAGTACTTC.

The V call is TRBV7-9, the J call TRBJ2-7; D may correspond to TRBD1 or TRBD2 (6 bases each). CDR1 and CDR2 from the germline V gene are SEHNR and FQNEAQ (reference sequence). This CDR3 comprises 13 residues. The V end was cut by 5 bases, the J end by 7 bases, with 15 bases between. The CDR3 sequence is CASSIPGAVEQYF. CDR3 bases: TGTGCCAGCAGCATACCGGGGGCTGTGGAGCAGTACTTC.

The J gene is TRBJ1-6, the V gene TRBV11-2, with 9 bases matching TRBD1. The V gene end was trimmed by 1 base and the J gene end by 7 bases; junction bases not matched to a gene: 2. The CDR3 covers 15 residues. Per the germline V gene, CDR1 is SGHAT and CDR2 is FQNNGV. For the CDR3, the DNA is TGTGCCAGCAGCTTAGCCGGGACAGGGAATTCACCCCTCCACTTT. Translation gives CASSLAGTGNSPLHF.

V is TRBV14 and J is TRBJ1-2, with D unresolved. V lost 6 bases and J 6 bases, leaving 14 bases between the germline ends. CDR1 is SGHDN and CDR2 is FVKESK in the germline V gene. The CDR3 spans 13 residues. CDR3 loop: CASSLTGLHGYTF. CDR3 in DNA: TGTGCCAGCAGTCTCACCGGGCTTCATGGCTACACCTTC. Full variable domain (missing parts from reference TRBV14 and TRBJ1-2): EAGVTQFPSHSVIEKGQTVTLRCDPISGHDNLYWYRRVMGKEIKFLLHFVKESKQDESGMPNNRFLAERTGGTYSTLKVQPAELEDSGVYFCASSLTGLHGYTFGSGTRLTVV.

This chain uses TRBV9 with TRBJ2-5, with unresolved D. From germline, CDR1 is SGDLS and CDR2 YYNGEE. V lost 0 bases and J 7 bases, leaving 13 bases between the germline ends. The CDR3 length is 14 residues. CDR3 in amino acids: CASSVATRGVTQYF. The CDR3, as DNA: TGTGCCAGCAGCGTAGCTACACGCGGCGTGACCCAGTACTTC.

This clone was detected ten times or more. Other DNA sequences in this sample translate to the same CDR3. The J gene is TRBJ2-5, the V gene TRBV11-2; a possible D gene is TRBD1 (6 bases). Germline CDR1 SGHAT, CDR2 FQNNGV. Deletions cut 6 bases from V and 2 bases from J, with 13 bases between. The CDR3 spans 14 residues. This CDR3 reads CASSPGQFQETQYF. Written as DNA, the CDR3 is TGTGCCAGCAGTCCCGGACAGTTTCAAGAGACCCAGTACTTC.

This clone has more than one count but fewer than ten. The chain is built from TRBV10-3 and TRBJ2-5, with D possibly matching TRBD2 (5 bases). V lost 10 bases and J lost 2, with 17 bases in between. The CDR3 length is 14 residues. Germline values: CDR1 ENHRY, CDR2 SYGVKD. CDR3 DNA: TGTGCCACGGGGTCCGGGGTAGGTCAAGAGACCCAGTACTTC. It translates to CATGSGVGQETQYF.